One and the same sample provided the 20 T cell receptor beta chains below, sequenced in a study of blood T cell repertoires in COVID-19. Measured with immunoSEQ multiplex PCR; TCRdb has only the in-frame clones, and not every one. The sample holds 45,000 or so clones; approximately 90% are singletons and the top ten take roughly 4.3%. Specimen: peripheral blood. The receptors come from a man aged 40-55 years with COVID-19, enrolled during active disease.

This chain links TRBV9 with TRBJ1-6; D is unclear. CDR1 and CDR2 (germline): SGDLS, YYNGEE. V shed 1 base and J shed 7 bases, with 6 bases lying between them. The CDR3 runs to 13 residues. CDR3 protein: CASSVRANSPLHF. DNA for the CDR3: TGTGCCAGCAGCGTACGAGCGAATTCACCCCTCCACTTT. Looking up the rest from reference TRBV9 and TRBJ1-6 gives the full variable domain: DSGVTQTPKHLITATGQRVTLRCSPRSGDLSVYWYQQSLDQGLQFLIQYYNGEERAKGNILERFSAQQFPDLHSELNLSSLELGDSALYFCASSVRANSPLHFGNGTRLTVT.

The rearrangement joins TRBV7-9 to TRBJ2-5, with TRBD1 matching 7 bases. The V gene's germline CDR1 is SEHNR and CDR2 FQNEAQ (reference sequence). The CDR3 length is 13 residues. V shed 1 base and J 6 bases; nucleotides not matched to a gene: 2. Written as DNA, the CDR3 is TGTGCCAGCAGCTTAGGACAGGGACAGACCCAGTACTTC. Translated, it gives CASSLGQGQTQYF.

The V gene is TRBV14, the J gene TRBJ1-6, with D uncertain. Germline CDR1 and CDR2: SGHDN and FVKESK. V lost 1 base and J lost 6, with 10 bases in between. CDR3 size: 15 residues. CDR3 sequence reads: CASSQAAPSNSPLHF. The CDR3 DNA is TGTGCCAGCAGCCAAGCCGCCCCGAGTAATTCACCCCTCCACTTT.

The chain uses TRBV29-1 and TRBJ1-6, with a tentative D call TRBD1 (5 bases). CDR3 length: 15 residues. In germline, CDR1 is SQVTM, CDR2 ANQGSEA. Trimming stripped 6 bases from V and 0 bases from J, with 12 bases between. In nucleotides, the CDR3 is TGCAGCGTCAGGGAGGGGAGCTCCTATAATTCACCCCTCCACTTT. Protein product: CSVREGSSYNSPLHF.

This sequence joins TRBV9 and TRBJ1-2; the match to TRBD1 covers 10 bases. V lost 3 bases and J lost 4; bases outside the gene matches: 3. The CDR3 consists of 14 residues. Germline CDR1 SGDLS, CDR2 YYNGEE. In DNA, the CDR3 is TGTGCCAGCAGCGCGGGGACAGGGGTCTATGGCTACACCTTC. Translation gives CASSAGTGVYGYTF.

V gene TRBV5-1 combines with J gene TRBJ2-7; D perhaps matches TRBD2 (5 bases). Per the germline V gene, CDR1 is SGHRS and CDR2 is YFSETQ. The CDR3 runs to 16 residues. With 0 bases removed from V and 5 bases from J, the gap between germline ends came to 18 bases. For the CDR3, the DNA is TGCGCCAGCAGCTTGGAAATGCGTCCTCACGGGGACGAGCAGTACTTC. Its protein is CASSLEMRPHGDEQYF.

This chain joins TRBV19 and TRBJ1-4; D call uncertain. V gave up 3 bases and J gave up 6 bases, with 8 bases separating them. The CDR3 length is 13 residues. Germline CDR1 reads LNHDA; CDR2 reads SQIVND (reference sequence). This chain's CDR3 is CASSILIDEKLFF. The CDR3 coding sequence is TGTGCCAGTAGTATTTTAATCGATGAAAAACTGTTTTTT.

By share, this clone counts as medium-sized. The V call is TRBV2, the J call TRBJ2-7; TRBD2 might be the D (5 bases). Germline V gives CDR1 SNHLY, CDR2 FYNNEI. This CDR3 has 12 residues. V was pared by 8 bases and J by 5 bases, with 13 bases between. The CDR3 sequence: CASVPEANEQYF. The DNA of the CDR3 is TGTGCCAGCGTGCCGGAGGCGAACGAGCAGTACTTC.

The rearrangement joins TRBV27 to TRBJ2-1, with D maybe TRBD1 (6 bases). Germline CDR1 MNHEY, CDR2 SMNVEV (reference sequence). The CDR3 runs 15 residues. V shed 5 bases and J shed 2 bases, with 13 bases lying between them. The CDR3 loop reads CASSLQGTAYNEQFF. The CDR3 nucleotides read TGTGCCAGCAGTCTACAGGGAACGGCCTACAATGAGCAGTTCTTC.

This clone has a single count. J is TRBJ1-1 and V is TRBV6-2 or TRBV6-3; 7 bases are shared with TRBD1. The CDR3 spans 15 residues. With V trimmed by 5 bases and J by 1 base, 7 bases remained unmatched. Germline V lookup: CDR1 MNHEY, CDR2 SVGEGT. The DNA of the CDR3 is TGTGCCAGCAGTCCAGTCGGGACAGAGAACACTGAAGCTTTCTTT. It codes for CASSPVGTENTEAFF.

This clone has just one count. The CDR3 is CASSSSGTGPRYGYTF. CDR3 DNA: TGTGCCAGTAGTAGTAGTGGGACAGGGCCAAGGTATGGCTACACCTTC. The rearrangement joins TRBV19 to TRBJ1-2; 9 bases match TRBD1. Per the germline V gene, CDR1 is LNHDA and CDR2 is SQIVND (reference sequence). After removal of 4 bases from V and 5 bases from J, the junction contained 11 bases not matched to a gene. This CDR3 is built from 16 residues.

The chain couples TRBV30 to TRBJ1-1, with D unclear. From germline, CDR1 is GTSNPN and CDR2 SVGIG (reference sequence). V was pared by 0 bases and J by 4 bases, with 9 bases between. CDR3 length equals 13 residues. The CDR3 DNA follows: TGTGCCTGGAGTGTACAGAGGGCCACTGAAGCTTTCTTT. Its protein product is CAWSVQRATEAFF. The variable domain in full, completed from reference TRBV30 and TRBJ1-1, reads SQTIHQWPATLVQPVGSPLSLECTVEGTSNPNLYWYRQAAGRGLQLLFYSVGIGQISSEVPQNLSASRPQDRQFILSSKKLLLSDSGFYLCAWSVQRATEAFFGQGTRLTVV.

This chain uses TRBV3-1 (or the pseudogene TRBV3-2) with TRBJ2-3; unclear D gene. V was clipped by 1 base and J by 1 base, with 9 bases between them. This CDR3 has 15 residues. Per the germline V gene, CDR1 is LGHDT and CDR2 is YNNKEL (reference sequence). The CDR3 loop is CASSQGYAGTDTQYF. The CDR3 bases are TGTGCCAGCAGCCAAGGGTATGCGGGCACAGATACGCAGTATTTT.

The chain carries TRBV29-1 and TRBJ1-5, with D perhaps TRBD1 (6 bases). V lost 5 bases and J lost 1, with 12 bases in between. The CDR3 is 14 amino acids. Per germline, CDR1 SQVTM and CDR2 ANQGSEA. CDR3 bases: TGCAGCGTTTTAACAGGGCTAAGCAATCAGCCCCAGCATTTT. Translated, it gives CSVLTGLSNQPQHF.

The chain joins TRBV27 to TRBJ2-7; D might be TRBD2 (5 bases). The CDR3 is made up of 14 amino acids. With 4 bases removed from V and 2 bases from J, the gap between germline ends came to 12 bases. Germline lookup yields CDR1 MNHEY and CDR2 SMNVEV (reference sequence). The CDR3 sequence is CASSSGLATYEQYF. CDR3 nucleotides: TGTGCCAGCAGTTCCGGTCTAGCCACCTACGAGCAGTACTTC.

CDR3 sequence: CASSPPDKRETQYF. The CDR3 DNA is TGTGCCAGCTCACCACCGGACAAGAGGGAGACCCAGTACTTC. The chain carries TRBV18 and TRBJ2-5, with D tentatively TRBD1 (5 bases). CDR1 KGHSH and CDR2 LQKENI come from the germline V gene. This CDR3 has 14 amino acids. V lost 0 bases, J lost 5 bases, and 10 bases lay in between.

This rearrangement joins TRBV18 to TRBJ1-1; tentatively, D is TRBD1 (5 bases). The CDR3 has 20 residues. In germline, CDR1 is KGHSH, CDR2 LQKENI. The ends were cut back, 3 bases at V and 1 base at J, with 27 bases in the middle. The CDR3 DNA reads TGTGCCAGCTCACCCGCCCCTGGGAGGGGTATACCACTTCGGAACACTGAAGCTTTCTTT. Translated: CASSPAPGRGIPLRNTEAFF.

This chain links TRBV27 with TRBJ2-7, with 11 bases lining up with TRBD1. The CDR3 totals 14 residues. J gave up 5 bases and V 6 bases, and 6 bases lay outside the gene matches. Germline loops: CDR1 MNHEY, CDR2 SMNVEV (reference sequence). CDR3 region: CASRGQGARNEQYF. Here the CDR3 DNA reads TGTGCCAGCAGAGGACAGGGGGCCCGGAACGAGCAGTACTTC.

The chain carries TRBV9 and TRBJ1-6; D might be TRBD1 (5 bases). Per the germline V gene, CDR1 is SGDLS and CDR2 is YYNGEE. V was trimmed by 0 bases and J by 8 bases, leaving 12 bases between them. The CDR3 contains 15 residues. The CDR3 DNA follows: TGTGCCAGCAGCGTAGCCGGTAGGGGCGATTCACCCCTCCACTTT. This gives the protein CASSVAGRGDSPLHF.

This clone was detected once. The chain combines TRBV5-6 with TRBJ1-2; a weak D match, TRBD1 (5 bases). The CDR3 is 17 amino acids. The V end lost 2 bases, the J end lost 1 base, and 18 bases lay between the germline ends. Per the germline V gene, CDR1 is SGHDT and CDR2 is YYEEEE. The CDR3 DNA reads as TGTGCCAGCAGCTTCTGGGGGGACGGACAACTTAACTATGGCTACACCTTC. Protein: CASSFWGDGQLNYGYTF.